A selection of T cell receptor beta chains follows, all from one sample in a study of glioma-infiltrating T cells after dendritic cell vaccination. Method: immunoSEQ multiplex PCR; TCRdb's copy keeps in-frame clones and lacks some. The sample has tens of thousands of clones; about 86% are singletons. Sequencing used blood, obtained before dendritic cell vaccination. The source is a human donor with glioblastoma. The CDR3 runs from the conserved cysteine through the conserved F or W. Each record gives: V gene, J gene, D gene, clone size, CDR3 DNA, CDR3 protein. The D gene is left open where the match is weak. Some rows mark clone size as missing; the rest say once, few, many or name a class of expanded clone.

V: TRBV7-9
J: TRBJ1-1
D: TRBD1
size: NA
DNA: TGTGCCAGCAGCCCCACCGGGACAGGGATTTACGGAACTGAAGCTTTCTTT
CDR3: CASSPTGTGIYGTEAFF

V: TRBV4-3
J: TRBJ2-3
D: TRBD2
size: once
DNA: TGCGCCAGCAGCCAAGGGTACCACCCTAGCGGGGGCACAGATACGCAGTATTTT
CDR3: CASSQGYHPSGGTDTQYF

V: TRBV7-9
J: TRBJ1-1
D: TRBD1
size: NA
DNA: TGTGCCAGCAGCTTTCACGGGACAGGGGGCAACACTGAAGCTTTCTTT
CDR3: CASSFHGTGGNTEAFF

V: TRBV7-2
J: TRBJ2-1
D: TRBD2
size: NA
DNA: TGTGCCAGCAGCTTAGTTGCTAGCGGGGGCTCCTACAATGAGCAGTTCTTC
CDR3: CASSLVASGGSYNEQFF

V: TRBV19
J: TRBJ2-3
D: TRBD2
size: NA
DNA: TGTGCCAGTAGTACGACTAGCGGGGGGGGCACGGATACGCAGTATTTT
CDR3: CASSTTSGGGTDTQYF

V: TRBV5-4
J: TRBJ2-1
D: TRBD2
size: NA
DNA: TGTGCCAGCAGCTTGTCCCCTAGCGGGGGCAACAATGAGCAGTTCTTC
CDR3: CASSLSPSGGNNEQFF

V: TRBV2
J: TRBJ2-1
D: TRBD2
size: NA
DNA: TGTGCCAGCAGTGAAGGGCGGGGGGCGGCACATGAGCAGTTCTTC
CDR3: CASSEGRGAAHEQFF

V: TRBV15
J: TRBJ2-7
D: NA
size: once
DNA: TGTGCCACCAGCAGGGACAGATCATCCTACGAGCAGTACTTC
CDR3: CATSRDRSSYEQYF

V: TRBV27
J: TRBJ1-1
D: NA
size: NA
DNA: TGTGCCAGCAGTTTATCGTCATTGACTGAAGCTTTCTTT
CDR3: CASSLSSLTEAFF

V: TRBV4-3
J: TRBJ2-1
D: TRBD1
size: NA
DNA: TGCGCCAGCAGCCCAGCGACAGGGGGCGATTACAATGAGCAGTTCTTC
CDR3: CASSPATGGDYNEQFF

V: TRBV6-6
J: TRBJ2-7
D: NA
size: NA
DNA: TGTGCCAGCAGTTACGACATATCCTACGAGCAGTACTTC
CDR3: CASSYDISYEQYF

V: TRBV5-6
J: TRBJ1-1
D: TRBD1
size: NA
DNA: TGTGCCAGCGGGACAGGGGGGGCGGACACTGAAGCTTTCTTT
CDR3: CASGTGGADTEAFF